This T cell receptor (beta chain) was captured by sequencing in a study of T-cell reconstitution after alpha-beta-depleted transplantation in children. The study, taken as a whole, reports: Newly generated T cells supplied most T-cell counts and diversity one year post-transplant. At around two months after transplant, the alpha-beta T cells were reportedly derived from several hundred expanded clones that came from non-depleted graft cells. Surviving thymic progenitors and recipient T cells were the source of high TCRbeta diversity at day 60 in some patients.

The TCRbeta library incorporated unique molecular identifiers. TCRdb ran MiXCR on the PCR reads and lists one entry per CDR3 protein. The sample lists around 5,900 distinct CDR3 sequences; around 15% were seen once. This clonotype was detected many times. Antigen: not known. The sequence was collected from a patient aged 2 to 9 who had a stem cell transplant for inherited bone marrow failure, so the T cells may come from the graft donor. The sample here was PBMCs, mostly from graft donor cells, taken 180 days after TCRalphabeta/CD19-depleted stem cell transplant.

The CDR3 nucleotides are TGCAGCGTTGAAAACGGCGACTATGGCTACACCTTC. Its protein is CSVENGDYGYTF. The rearrangement links TRBV29-1 to TRBJ1-2; D gene uncertain. Trimming took 2 bases from V and 3 from J, leaving 7 bases between them. CDR1 SQVTM and CDR2 ANQGSEA come from the germline V gene. This CDR3 has 12 amino acids.